This TCR beta chain was captured by sequencing in a study of radiation and T cells in renal cell carcinoma. The treatment here: treatment-naive control, cytoreductive nephrectomy. Control samples are tumors resected by cytoreductive nephrectomy without prior radiation. Study results and caveats: Dominant CDR3 motifs occupied more repertoire in irradiated than control tumors.

The CDR3 covers 13 residues. The V gene lost 0 bases and the J gene lost 6 bases, with 8 bases spanning the gap. Looked up from germline, CDR1 is ENHRY and CDR2 is SYGVKD. Regarding this clone: Its target is unknown. Other DNA sequences in this specimen translate into the identical CDR3.

Measured with immunoSEQ multiplex PCR; TCRdb has only the in-frame clones, and not every one. The data contain about 10,000 clones, around 60% of them singletons. V is TRBV10-3 and J is TRBJ2-5; D gene ambiguous. The sequence was collected from a man between 35 and 55 years old with renal cell carcinoma. This material consisted of tumor tissue, taken from a patient whose treatment was nephrectomy without radiotherapy. DNA for the CDR3: TGTGCCATCAGTGAGTCGACCGGGCAGACCCAGTACTTC. As protein: CAISESTGQTQYF.